The clone carrying this T cell receptor (beta chain) was observed at least ten times. Its antigen is undetermined. The V gene's germline CDR1 is PRHDT and CDR2 FYEKMQ (reference sequence). The CDR3 totals 12 residues. V was shortened by 1 base and J by 9 bases, with 7 bases between the two germline ends. The sample comes from a study of tumor-infiltrating lymphocytes in primary liver carcinoma. Study-level information: Patients, male and female, were 30 to 69 years old. There were tumors of stage T1-T3 N0M0, each 4.2 to 10 cm across. Sequenced samples came back with roughly 3.65 to 7.5 million productive TCRbeta reads, and the counts looked alike across tissue types.

TCR beta cDNA was made from around 520 ng total RNA with a constant-region primer. Slightly modified ARM-PCR with three nested multiplex PCR rounds yielded TCR beta libraries. TRBV1-TRBV30 forward primers and a C-beta reverse primer were used in the first two PCR rounds, which each ran for nine to ten cycles. TCRdb processed the multiplex PCR reads anew with MiXCR; each CDR3 protein has one entry. Of some 43,000 distinct CDR3 sequences detected, 60% to 85% appear once; the ten largest clones hold less than 30%. The source material, 20-30 mg of unsorted bulk tissue, was used to co-extract RNA and DNA. Broader study findings: Tumor region pairs shared more overlap than did tumor-adjacent and tumor-blood pairs.

Sequenced material: liver tumor tissue from sampling region 5. Noted subset: tumor region T5, tumor centre. The sequence derives from a man aged 35-49 years with primary liver carcinoma and hepatitis B virus infection. The chain has TRBV13 and TRBJ2-1; perhaps TRBD1 as D (5 bases). CDR3 sequence reads: CASSLEGSEQFF. CDR3 coding DNA: TGTGCCAGCAGCTTAGAGGGGTCTGAGCAGTTCTTC.